The T cell receptor (beta chain) under discussion was sequenced for a study of radiation and T cells in renal cell carcinoma. Study-wide results and caveats: In blood, top tumor clones expanded by 2 weeks, shrinking by 4.

Concerning this clone: Its antigen is still unknown.

The CDR3 sequence is 12 residues long. With 1 base removed from V and 11 bases from J, the gap between germline ends came to 12 bases. Germline CDR1 is SGHDT and CDR2 is YYEEEE. Regarding time point: blood 4 weeks post-SBRT, at nephrectomy. Treatment reported: 15 Gy SBRT to primary tumor, nephrectomy 4 weeks later. Nephrectomy followed 15 Gy stereotactic body radiation by 4 weeks. Only in-frame clones appear in the TCRdb table, and some are missing; sequencing was by immunoSEQ multiplex PCR. The table records tens of thousands of clones, 81% of them present only once. The specimen comprised blood, sampled from a patient whose treatment included radiotherapy and nephrectomy. The clonotype was recovered from a man aged 55 to 70 with renal cell carcinoma. V is TRBV5-6 and J is TRBJ2-5, with D perhaps TRBD1 (6 bases). CDR3 coding DNA: TGTGCCAGCAGCTTGTTATCAGGGGCTCAGTACTTC. Translation gives CASSLLSGAQYF.